This section outlines one T cell receptor beta chain sequence together with its context. The V gene lost 2 bases and the J gene lost 4 bases, with 17 bases spanning the gap. The CDR3 has 15 residues. CDR1 and CDR2 (germline): GTSNPN, SVGIG (reference sequence). Assay used: immunoSEQ multiplex PCR; TCRdb lists only in-frame clones, some missing. The table has more than 70,000 clones, 80% seen once; the top ten hold 10%. The data belong to a study of blood T cell repertoires in COVID-19. Study-wide context: Samples taken during acute and convalescent COVID-19 were collected in the United States, Italy and Spain.

The source is a woman aged 70-85 years with acute or convalescent COVID-19. The sequenced material came from peripheral blood. J is TRBJ1-2 and V is TRBV30; D is undetermined. The CDR3 region is CAWSRVRYDPYGYTF. The CDR3 DNA reads TGTGCCTGGAGTAGAGTCAGGTACGACCCCTATGGCTACACCTTC. Supplemented by reference TRBV30 and TRBJ1-2, the full variable domain reads SQTIHQWPATLVQPVGSPLSLECTVEGTSNPNLYWYRQAAGRGLQLLFYSVGIGQISSEVPQNLSASRPQDRQFILSSKKLLLSDSGFYLCAWSRVRYDPYGYTFGSGTRLTVV.